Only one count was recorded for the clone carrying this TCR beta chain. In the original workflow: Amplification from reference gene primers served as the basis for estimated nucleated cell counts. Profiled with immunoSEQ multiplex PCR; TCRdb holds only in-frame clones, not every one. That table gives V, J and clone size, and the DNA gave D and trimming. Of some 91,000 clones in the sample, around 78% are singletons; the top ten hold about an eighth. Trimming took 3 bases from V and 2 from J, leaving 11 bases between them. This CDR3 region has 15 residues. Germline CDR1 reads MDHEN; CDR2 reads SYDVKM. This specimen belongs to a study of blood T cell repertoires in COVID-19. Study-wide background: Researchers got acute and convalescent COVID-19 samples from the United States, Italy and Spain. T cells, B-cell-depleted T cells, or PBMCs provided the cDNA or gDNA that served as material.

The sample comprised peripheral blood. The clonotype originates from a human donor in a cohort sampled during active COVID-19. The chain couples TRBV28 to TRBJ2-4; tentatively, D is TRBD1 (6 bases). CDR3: CASSFRGSTKNIQYF. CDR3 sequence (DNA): TGTGCCAGCAGTTTTAGGGGGTCCACCAAAAACATTCAGTACTTC. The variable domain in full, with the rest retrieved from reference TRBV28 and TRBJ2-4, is DVKVTQSSRYLVKRTGEKVFLECVQDMDHENMFWYRQDPGLGLRLIYFSYDVKMKEKGDIPEGYSVSREKKERFSLILESASTNQTSMYLCASSFRGSTKNIQYFGAGTRLSVL.